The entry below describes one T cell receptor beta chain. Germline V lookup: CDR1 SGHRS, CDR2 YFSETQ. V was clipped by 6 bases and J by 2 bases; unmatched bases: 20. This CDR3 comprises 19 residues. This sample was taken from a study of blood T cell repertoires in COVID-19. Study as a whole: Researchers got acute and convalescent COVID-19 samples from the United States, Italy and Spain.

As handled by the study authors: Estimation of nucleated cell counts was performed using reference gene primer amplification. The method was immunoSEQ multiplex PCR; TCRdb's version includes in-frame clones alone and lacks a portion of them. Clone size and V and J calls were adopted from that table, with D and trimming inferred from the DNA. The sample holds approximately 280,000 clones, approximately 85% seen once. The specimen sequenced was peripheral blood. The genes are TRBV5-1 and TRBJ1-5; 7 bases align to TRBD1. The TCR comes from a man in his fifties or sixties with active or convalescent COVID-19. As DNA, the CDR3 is TGCGCCAGCATCCGCCCGAAACAGGGGTATCTATCAGGCAATCAGCCCCAGCATTTT. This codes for CASIRPKQGYLSGNQPQHF.